The sample holds a few counts of the clone carrying this T cell receptor beta chain. The data derive from a study of regulatory T cells in long-lasting Graves disease. Construction of the TCR beta libraries employed iRepertoire HTBI primers in conjunction with Arm-PCR of CDR3 regions. A single record per CDR3 protein comes from TCRdb applying MiXCR to the multiplex PCR reads. This sample has about 440,000 distinct CDR3 sequences, with about a sixth found just once. The sample's time point: newly diagnosed GD, antithyroid drugs for less than 3 months. PBMC RNA served as the TCR library source. In addition, the sample was reused for a study of T cells in Graves' hyperthyroidism and ophthalmopathy.

This sequence originates from a woman aged 25 to 45 with Graves disease. The material was peripheral blood mononuclear cells (PBMCs), obtained at new diagnosis, from a patient treated with antithyroid drugs.

Here the CDR3 reads CATSSHRGDEQFF. The DNA for the CDR3 is TGTGCCACCAGCTCGCACAGGGGTGATGAGCAGTTCTTC. This chain connects TRBV15 to TRBJ2-1; TRBD1 matches at 7 bases. CDR3 length: 13 amino acids. The germline gives CDR1 LNHNV, CDR2 YYDKDF (reference sequence). V lost 5 bases and J lost 8; bases outside the gene matches: 6.